This record looks at one TCR beta chain sequence and its context. Antigen specificity is unknown. The CDR3 is cut off 3 residues early in the read; its end comes from the germline J gene. The data are from a study of T cells in women clearing cervical HPV infection. About the study: Donors had HPV16-related CIN3 or worse; 2 had invasive cancer. Only a few women had HLA typing results available. Cases' blood sampling followed lesion detection by median roughly five months (90 to 200). Study-wide findings and caveats: Combining TCR richness with V gene abundances gave approximately 0.84 AUC.

Clones were sequenced by immunoSEQ multiplex PCR, and TCRdb holds only the in-frame ones, with some missing. The table lists about 20,000 clones. In germline, CDR1 is MNHEY, CDR2 SVGEGT. CDR3 length: 16 residues. V lost 5 bases, J lost 0 bases, and 8 bases stayed unmatched. The specimen was blood buffy coat. The TCR sequence derives from a woman aged 18 to 75 with a cervical HPV16 infection that either progressed to CIN3+ or cleared (not recorded which). The chain employs TRBV6-2 or TRBV6-3 and TRBJ2-3, with 7 nucleotides matching TRBD2. The part of the CDR3 DNA that was read is TGTGCCAGCAGTAGCCAGGCGGGAGTTAGCACAGATACG. Translated, it gives CASSSQAGVSTDT. The complete CDR3 protein is CASSSQAGVSTDTQYF.